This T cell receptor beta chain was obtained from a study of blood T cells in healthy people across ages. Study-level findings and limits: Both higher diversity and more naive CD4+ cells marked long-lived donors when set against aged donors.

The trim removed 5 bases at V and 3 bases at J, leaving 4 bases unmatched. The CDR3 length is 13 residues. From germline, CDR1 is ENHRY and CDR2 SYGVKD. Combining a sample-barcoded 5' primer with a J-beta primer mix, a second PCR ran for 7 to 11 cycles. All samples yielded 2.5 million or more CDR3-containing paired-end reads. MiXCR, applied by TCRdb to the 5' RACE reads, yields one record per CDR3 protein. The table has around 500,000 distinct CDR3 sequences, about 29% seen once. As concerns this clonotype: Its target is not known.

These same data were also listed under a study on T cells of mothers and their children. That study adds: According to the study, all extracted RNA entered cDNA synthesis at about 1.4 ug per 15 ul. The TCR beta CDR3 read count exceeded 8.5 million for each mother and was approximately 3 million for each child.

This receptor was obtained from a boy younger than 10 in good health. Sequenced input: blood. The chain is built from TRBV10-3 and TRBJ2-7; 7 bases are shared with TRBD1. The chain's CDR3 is CAISPGTDYEQYF. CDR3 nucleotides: TGTGCCATCAGTCCCGGGACAGACTACGAGCAGTACTTC.